These 9 T cell receptor beta chains were sequenced from one sample in a study of T-cell reconstitution after alpha-beta-depleted transplantation in children. TCRbeta library preparation incorporated unique molecular identifiers. TCRdb analysed the PCR reads with MiXCR anew, one entry per CDR3 protein. The table includes approximately 270,000 distinct CDR3 sequences, 9.5% to 10% detected once. This specimen consisted of PBMCs from the stem cell graft donor, obtained from the stem cell graft. All receptors come from a human donor who donated a stem cell graft to a child with SCID.

This chain links TRBV6-5 with TRBJ1-1; the D is unclear. CDR3 length: 14 residues. The germline V and J ends were trimmed by 3 bases and 0 bases, with 8 bases remaining between them. The germline V gene has CDR1 MNHEY and CDR2 SVGAGI. CDR3 nucleotide sequence: TGTGCCAGCAGTTATAAGGCTCTGAACACTGAAGCTTTCTTT. Protein: CASSYKALNTEAFF.

There are a few counts of this clonotype. The rearrangement uses TRBV9 and TRBJ2-5; TRBD1 is a possible D gene (6 bases). CDR1 and CDR2 from the germline V gene are SGDLS and YYNGEE. The CDR3 extends over 14 amino acids. With 3 bases removed from V and 5 bases from J, the gap between germline ends came to 14 bases. CDR3 residues: CASSAGTGTETQYF. The CDR3 DNA is TGTGCCAGCAGCGCGGGAACAGGGACGGAGACCCAGTACTTC.

There are many counts of this clonotype. A junction boundary mismatches the germline segment, possibly from a read error. The V call is TRBV2, the J call TRBJ2-3; 9 bases are shared with TRBD2. Looked up from germline, CDR1 is SNHLY and CDR2 is FYNNEI. There are 13 residues in the CDR3. This chain's CDR3 is CASTPVVAGETHF. The CDR3 DNA follows: TGTGCCAGCACCCCCGTGGTAGCGGGGGAAACACATTTT.

This clonotype was seen ten or more times. V and J are TRBV10-3 and TRBJ1-2; D is undetermined. With 8 bases removed from V and 8 bases from J, the gap between germline ends came to 15 bases. The CDR3 covers 12 residues. CDR1 and CDR2 from the germline V gene are ENHRY and SYGVKD. As DNA, the CDR3 is TGTGCCATCGAGACCGAACAAGGGGGCTACACCTTC. Amino acid sequence: CAIETEQGGYTF.

This clonotype appeared a few times. This chain joins TRBV7-2 and TRBJ2-1; a possible D gene is TRBD2 (5 bases). Germline-derived CDR1 and CDR2 are SGHTA and FQGNSA. The CDR3 runs to 13 residues. V lost 5 bases, J lost 10 bases, and 15 bases lay in between. The CDR3 is CASSKSRELEQFF. The CDR3, as DNA: TGTGCCAGCAGCAAGAGCCGGGAACTCGAGCAGTTCTTC.

This sequence joins TRBV12-3 or TRBV12-4 and TRBJ2-5, with a weak D call TRBD2 (6 bases). This CDR3 spans 13 amino acids. Trimming removed 5 bases from V and 3 bases from J, with 10 bases in between. Here the CDR3 reads CASSAGLKETQYF. The CDR3 DNA sequence: TGTGCCAGCAGTGCGGGACTTAAAGAGACCCAGTACTTC.

The CDR3 spells CATCKLGTWTDTQYF. The CDR3 DNA reads as TGTGCCACCTGCAAGCTGGGGACTTGGACAGATACGCAGTATTTT. The chain uses TRBV3-1 and TRBJ2-3; maybe TRBD2 (6 bases). The germline V and J ends were trimmed by 10 bases and 3 bases, with 20 bases remaining between them. Germline V CDR1 and CDR2: LGHDT, YNNKEL (reference sequence). The CDR3 sequence is 15 residues long.

At least ten counts were recorded for this clonotype. This sequence joins TRBV9 and TRBJ1-1; D call uncertain. Trimming cost V 0 bases and J 6 bases, with 12 bases left between them. In germline, CDR1 is SGDLS, CDR2 YYNGEE. The CDR3 consists of 14 residues. The CDR3 sequence: CASSVGSKGSEAFF. The DNA for the CDR3 is TGTGCCAGCAGCGTAGGTTCCAAGGGTTCTGAAGCTTTCTTT.

The sample holds a few counts of this clonotype. The rearrangement joins TRBV29-1 to TRBJ2-2; 8 nucleotides match TRBD2. Looked up from germline, CDR1 is SQVTM and CDR2 is ANQGSEA. The V segment lost 4 bases and the J segment 4 bases; nucleotides outside the gene matches: 5. This CDR3 region has 14 residues. CDR3 residues: CSVVGSGATGELFF. Written as DNA, the CDR3 is TGCAGCGTTGTAGGTAGCGGGGCCACCGGGGAGCTGTTTTTT.